The TCR beta chain under discussion was sequenced for a study of a mutant IDH1 vaccine in newly diagnosed glioma (dated by TCRdb to 2020 to 2023). Broadly, across the study: Vaccination began 4-6 weeks after radiotherapy alone, or alongside temozolomide cycles in the chemotherapy-containing groups. For exploratory analyses, fewer than 30 treated patients had longitudinal TCRB deep sequencing done wherever samples were available. Visit V12 was the week-35 safety follow-up and visit V13 was the week-47 end of study. Prior to enrollment, standard therapy consisting of radiotherapy alone, temozolomide alone, or radiochemotherapy with temozolomide had been administered to patients, with the combination being received by most patients. The 30 to 40 treated patients were approximately 60% male and about 40% female, with a mean age of about 38 years. Six visits were used for peripheral blood collection: V03 (baseline), V05, V07, V10, V12 and V13. Study-level results and caveats: Across multiple MHC alleles, vaccine-induced immune responses were seen in around 93% of patients. It was noted by the authors that analyses of patient blood samples could not be reproduced owing to sample limitations. Changes in the top peripheral T cell clonotypes picked up by TCRB sequencing did not appear to be linked to pseudoprogression. Availability determined which PBMC samples were chosen for TCRB deep sequencing.

For this clone: Its recognized antigen is unknown. Base quality data are lacking; no much larger clone is found one base away.

This specimen's time point label, interpreted: week 35, safety follow-up. Each vaccine dose was 300 ug of a 20-mer mutant IDH1 peptide in Montanide, given subcutaneously with topical imiquimod. Across visits V03 through V10, patients got a total of eight vaccinations, given in weeks 1, 3, 5, 7, 11, 15, 19 and 23. Donors had newly diagnosed WHO grade 3 or 4 IDH1-mutant astrocytomas with loss of nuclear ATRX. The samples were drawn from NOA16, a multicentre, single-arm, open-label phase I trial in Germany that tested a mutant IDH1 peptide vaccine in humans for the first time. Genomic DNA for TCRB sequencing was isolated from EDTA blood with the DNeasy Blood and Tissue Kit. Trimming accounts for 1 base at V and 6 bases at J, while the number of junction bases matched to no gene is 13. The CDR3, cysteine through phenylalanine, is 18 amino acids long. Just the 54-base CDR3 DNA is kept, in frame starting at base 1. CDR1 and CDR2 (LNHNV, YYDKDF) derive from the germline V gene (reference sequence).

The receptor library was made with the immunoSEQ multiplex PCR assay. Following the manufacturer's protocol, the hsTCRB Kit was used to amplify rearranged TCR beta chain sequences. TCRB libraries were sequenced on an Illumina MiSeq. Processing in the source paper ran as follows. Demultiplexing, trimming and gene mapping were performed with the kit vendor's proprietary platform. Held by TCRdb, this immuneACCESS table contains in-frame sequences only and omits some clones. Under half of the omission traces to an unresolved V gene where checked; the cause of the rest is unknown. Clone size and V and J calls were adopted from that table, with D and trimming inferred from the DNA. Recorded for this sample are around 50,000 clones; approximately 80% of them occurred a single time. Over 4% of the sample goes to the ten largest clones.

The sequenced sample was PBMCs, obtained from a glioma patient whose treatment included an IDH1 peptide vaccine. The receptor's source is a woman between 18 and 29 years old with glioma. The rearranged chain carries TRBV15 and TRBJ2-2, and 8 junction bases match TRBD1. The nucleotides read TGTGCCACCAGCAGAGCGGACAGGGATGCCTTCGGTCCCGGGGAGCTGTTTTTT. Its protein product is CATSRADRDAFGPGELFF.